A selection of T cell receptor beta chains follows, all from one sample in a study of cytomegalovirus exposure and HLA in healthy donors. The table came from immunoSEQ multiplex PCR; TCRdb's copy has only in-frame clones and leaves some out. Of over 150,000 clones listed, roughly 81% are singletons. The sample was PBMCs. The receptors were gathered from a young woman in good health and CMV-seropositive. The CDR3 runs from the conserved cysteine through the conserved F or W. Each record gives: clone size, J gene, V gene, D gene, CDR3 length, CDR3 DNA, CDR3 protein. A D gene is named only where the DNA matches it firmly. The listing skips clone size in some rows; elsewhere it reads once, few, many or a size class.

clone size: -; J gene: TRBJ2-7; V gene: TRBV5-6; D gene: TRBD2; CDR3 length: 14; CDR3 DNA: TGTGCCAGCAGCCCTAGCGGGAGTTCATACGAGCAGTACTTC; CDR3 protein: CASSPSGSSYEQYF
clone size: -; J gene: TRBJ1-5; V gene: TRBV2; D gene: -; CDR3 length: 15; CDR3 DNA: TGTGCCAGCAGTGAACAATCAGGGGTCAATCAGCCCCAGCATTTT; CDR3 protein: CASSEQSGVNQPQHF
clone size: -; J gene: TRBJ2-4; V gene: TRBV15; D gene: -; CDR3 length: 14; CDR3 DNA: TGTGCCACCAGGGACCGCGGGGCTAAAAACATTCAGTACTTC; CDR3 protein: CATRDRGAKNIQYF
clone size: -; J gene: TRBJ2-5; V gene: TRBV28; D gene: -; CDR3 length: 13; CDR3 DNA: TGTGCCAGCAGTTCCGTCGGAGAAGAGACCCAGTACTTC; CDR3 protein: CASSSVGEETQYF
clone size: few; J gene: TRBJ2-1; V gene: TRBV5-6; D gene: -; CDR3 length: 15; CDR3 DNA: TGTGCCAGCAGCGCCGACTGGCCGTCCTACAATGAGCAGTTCTTC; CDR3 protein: CASSADWPSYNEQFF
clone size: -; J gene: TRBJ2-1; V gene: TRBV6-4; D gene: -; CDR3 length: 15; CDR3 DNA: TGTGCCAGCAGTGACATGGGACACCCAAGCGATGAGCAGTTCTTC; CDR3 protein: CASSDMGHPSDEQFF
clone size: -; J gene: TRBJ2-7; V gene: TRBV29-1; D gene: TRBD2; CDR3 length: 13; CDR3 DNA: TGCAGCGTTGGGCCGGGGGGATCCTACGAGCAGTACTTC; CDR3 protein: CSVGPGGSYEQYF
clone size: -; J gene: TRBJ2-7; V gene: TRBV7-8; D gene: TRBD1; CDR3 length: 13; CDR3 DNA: TGTGCCAGCAGCTTAGCGGGCAGGGGGGAGCAGTACTTC; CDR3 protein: CASSLAGRGEQYF
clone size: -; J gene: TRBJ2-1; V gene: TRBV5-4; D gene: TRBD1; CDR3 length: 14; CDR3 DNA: TGTGCCAGCAGCTTCGGGACAGAATACAATGAGCAGTTCTTC; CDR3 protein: CASSFGTEYNEQFF
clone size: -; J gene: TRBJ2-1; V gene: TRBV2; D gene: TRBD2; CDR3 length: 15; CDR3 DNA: TGTGCCAGCCGTCGCGGACTAGCGGATTACAATGAGCAGTTCTTC; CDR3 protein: CASRRGLADYNEQFF
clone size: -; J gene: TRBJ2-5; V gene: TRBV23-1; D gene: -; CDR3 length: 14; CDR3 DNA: TGCGCCAGCAGTCAATCAGTAGACGGAGCGACCCAGTACTTC; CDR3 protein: CASSQSVDGATQYF
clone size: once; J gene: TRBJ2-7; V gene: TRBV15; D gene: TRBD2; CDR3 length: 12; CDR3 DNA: TGTGCCACCAGCAGGGGGAGGGACGAGCAGTACTTC; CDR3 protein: CATSRGRDEQYF
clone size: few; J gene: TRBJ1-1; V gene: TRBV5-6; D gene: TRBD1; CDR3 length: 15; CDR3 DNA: TGTGCCAGCAGCTTGCTCGGACAGGGGAACACTGAAGCTTTCTTT; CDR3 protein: CASSLLGQGNTEAFF
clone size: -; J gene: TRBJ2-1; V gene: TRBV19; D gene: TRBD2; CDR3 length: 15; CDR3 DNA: TGTGCCAGCAGGACTAGCGGGAGTCGGTTCGATGAGCAGTTCTTC; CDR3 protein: CASRTSGSRFDEQFF
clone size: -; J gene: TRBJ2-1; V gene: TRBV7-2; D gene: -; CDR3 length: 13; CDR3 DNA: TGTGCCAGCAGCCTTACAGGAGCGACTGAGCAGTTCTTC; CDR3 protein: CASSLTGATEQFF
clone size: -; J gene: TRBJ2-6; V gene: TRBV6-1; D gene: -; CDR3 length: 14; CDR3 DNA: TGTGCCAGCAGGAGGTCCTCTGGGGCCAACGTCCTGACTTTC; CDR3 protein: CASRRSSGANVLTF